Included here is one T cell receptor beta chain sequence, with context. This sample is part of a study of blood T cell repertoires in COVID-19. In the study's own analysis: Using reference gene primer amplification, nucleated cell counts were estimated. The method was immunoSEQ multiplex PCR; TCRdb's version includes in-frame clones alone and lacks a portion of them. Clone size and V and J calls were adopted from that table, with D and trimming inferred from the DNA. Of roughly 78,000 clones listed, approximately 85% are singletons. The germline V gene has CDR1 GTSNPN and CDR2 SVGIG (reference sequence). CDR3 length equals 14 residues. The junction had 8 bases not matched to a gene; V was cut back by 5 bases and J by 5 bases.

V gene TRBV30 combines with J gene TRBJ2-3; TRBD1 matches at 9 bases. The sequence was collected from a man between 45 and 60 years old with acute or convalescent COVID-19. The sequencing input was peripheral blood. CDR3 coding DNA: TGTGCCTGGTGGGACAGGGAGAAAGGAGATACGCAGTATTTT. Protein: CAWWDREKGDTQYF.